One sample yielded the 28 T cell receptor beta chains listed below, sequenced in a study of blood T cell repertoires in COVID-19. Repertoires were generated with immunoSEQ multiplex PCR, while TCRdb's copy carries only in-frame clones and drops some. This repertoire shows around 220,000 clones, approximately 80% found once; its top ten account for about 7.8%. Source material: peripheral blood. The receptor set was obtained from a woman aged 80 or over with COVID-19, enrolled during active disease.

This rearrangement joins TRBV19 to TRBJ1-1; TRBD1 is a possible D gene (5 bases). Germline CDR1 reads LNHDA; CDR2 reads SQIVND (reference sequence). Trimming removed 6 bases at V and 6 bases at J, with 14 bases between. This CDR3 region has 13 residues. CDR3 nucleotides: TGTGCCAGTAGGGTCCGGGCGGGGGCTGAAGCTTTCTTT. As protein: CASRVRAGAEAFF.

The V call is TRBV6-4, the J call TRBJ1-1, with unresolved D. The CDR3 is 16 residues long. Germline V lookup: CDR1 MRHNA, CDR2 SNTAGT. The germline V and J ends were trimmed by 1 base and 3 bases, with 15 bases remaining between them. The CDR3 is CASSDFFNREHTEAFF. The CDR3 DNA sequence: TGTGCCAGCAGTGACTTTTTTAATAGGGAGCACACTGAAGCTTTCTTT.

The chain employs TRBV18 and TRBJ2-1, with 9 bases lining up with TRBD1. V was pared by 6 bases and J by 9 bases, with 6 bases of the junction left unmatched. The CDR3 is 13 amino acids. CDR1 and CDR2 (germline): KGHSH, LQKENI. CDR3 DNA: TGTGCCAGCTCCTCCGACAGGGGGGGTGAGCAGTTCTTC. It is translated as CASSSDRGGEQFF. The full variable domain, its missing parts supplied by reference TRBV18 and TRBJ2-1, is NAGVMQNPRHLVRRRGQEARLRCSPMKGHSHVYWYRQLPEEGLKFMVYLQKENIIDESGMPKERFSAEFPKEGPSILRIQQVVRGDSAAYFCASSSDRGGEQFFGPGTRLTVL.

The V call is TRBV6-5, the J call TRBJ1-4; perhaps TRBD1 as D (5 bases). The CDR3 length is 13 residues. The V end lost 11 bases, the J end lost 1 base, and 11 bases lay between the germline ends. Germline CDR1 and CDR2: MNHEY and SVGAGI. The CDR3 loop is CAGQRGTNEKLFF. In nucleotides, the CDR3 is TGTGCCGGGCAAAGGGGAACTAATGAAAAACTGTTTTTT.

V usage is TRBV9 and J usage is TRBJ1-4; D possibly corresponds to TRBD1 (6 bases). The CDR3 extends over 16 amino acids. V was shortened by 4 bases and J by 8 bases, with 21 bases between the two germline ends. Germline values: CDR1 SGDLS, CDR2 YYNGEE. CDR3 bases: TGTGCCAGCAGCTCTTCCTCGACAGGAGTTGGCGAAAAACTGTTTTTT. Its translation is CASSSSSTGVGEKLFF.

The chain is built from TRBV19 and TRBJ1-6, with D possibly being TRBD1 (5 bases). CDR3 size: 15 residues. Germline values: CDR1 LNHDA, CDR2 SQIVND (reference sequence). V lost 4 bases and J lost 7, with 14 bases in between. The CDR3 loop reads CASSTLGRGNSPLHF. The CDR3 DNA follows: TGTGCCAGTAGTACCCTCGGGAGGGGCAATTCACCCCTCCACTTT.

The rearrangement joins TRBV7-2 to TRBJ1-1, with unresolved D. The germline CDR1 and CDR2 sequences are SGHTA and FQGNSA. CDR3 length equals 13 residues. V was shortened by 3 bases and J by 0 bases, with 5 bases between the two germline ends. CDR3 amino acids: CASSFQMNTEAFF. The CDR3 coding sequence is TGTGCCAGCAGCTTTCAGATGAACACTGAAGCTTTCTTT.

This rearrangement joins TRBV14 to TRBJ2-7; TRBD1 might be the D (5 bases). CDR1 and CDR2 (germline): SGHDN, FVKESK. This CDR3 is built from 14 residues. Between the trimmed V and J ends, which lost 3 bases and 2 bases, there was a span of 11 bases. In nucleotides, the CDR3 is TGTGCCAGCAGCCATATCACAGGCGCCTACGAGCAGTACTTC. As protein: CASSHITGAYEQYF. Drawing the rest from reference TRBV14 and TRBJ2-7, the complete variable domain is EAGVTQFPSHSVIEKGQTVTLRCDPISGHDNLYWYRRVMGKEIKFLLHFVKESKQDESGMPNNRFLAERTGGTYSTLKVQPAELEDSGVYFCASSHITGAYEQYFGPGTRLTVT.

The chain uses TRBV7-6 and TRBJ1-1; possible D gene TRBD1, 5 bases. Per the germline V gene, CDR1 is SGHVS and CDR2 is FNYEAQ. With 3 bases removed from V and 10 bases from J, the gap between germline ends came to 12 bases. The CDR3 spans 12 residues. The CDR3 loop is CASSFVGGRAFF. Here the CDR3 DNA reads TGTGCCAGCAGCTTCGTGGGGGGGAGAGCTTTCTTT.

The chain has TRBV7-3 and TRBJ2-1, with a weak D call TRBD2 (5 bases). Germline assignment: CDR1 SGHTA and CDR2 FQGTGA. The V end lost 7 bases, the J end lost 6 bases, and 28 bases lay between the germline ends. This CDR3 region has 18 residues. The CDR3, as DNA: TGTGCCAGCACCTTCCCCGGCGGGCAAACCCCTCCCAGCAATGAGCAGTTCTTC. It specifies CASTFPGGQTPPSNEQFF.

This chain connects TRBV9 to TRBJ1-3, with 8 nucleotides matching TRBD1. The germline V gene has CDR1 SGDLS and CDR2 YYNGEE. J was trimmed by 2 bases and V by 4 bases; bases with no gene match: 5. The CDR3 totals 15 residues. The CDR3: CASSPQGAAGNTIYF. The DNA for the CDR3 is TGTGCCAGCAGCCCCCAGGGGGCGGCTGGAAACACCATATATTTT.

There are a few counts of this clone. V is TRBV2 and J is TRBJ1-2, with 12 bases fitting TRBD1. Germline CDR1 SNHLY, CDR2 FYNNEI. V trimming: 6 bases; J trimming: 4 bases; junction bases outside the gene matches: 9. This CDR3 is built from 16 residues. CDR3 sequence: CASSGGQGASGYGYTF. The CDR3 nucleotides read TGTGCCAGCAGCGGGGGACAGGGGGCTTCGGGCTATGGCTACACCTTC.

V gene TRBV3-1 (or the pseudogene TRBV3-2) combines with J gene TRBJ2-3; TRBD2 agrees at 10 bases. CDR3 length equals 15 residues. V shed 4 bases and J 6 bases; nucleotides not matched to a gene: 7. The V gene's germline CDR1 is LGHDT and CDR2 YNNKEL (reference sequence). The CDR3 sequence: CASSLSSGGQDTQYF. CDR3 DNA sequence: TGTGCCAGCAGCCTTTCTAGCGGGGGCCAGGATACGCAGTATTTT.

This clone was observed a few times. This sequence joins TRBV10-3 and TRBJ2-7; a possible D gene is TRBD2 (7 bases). This CDR3 has 14 residues. Per the germline V gene, CDR1 is ENHRY and CDR2 is SYGVKD. Trimming shortened V by 7 bases and J by 2 bases, and 15 bases separated the two germline ends. The chain's CDR3 is CAIKGGANPYEQYF. CDR3 DNA sequence: TGTGCCATCAAGGGGGGGGCGAATCCCTACGAGCAGTACTTC.

The V and J genes are TRBV9 and TRBJ2-5; D is uncertain. Germline values: CDR1 SGDLS, CDR2 YYNGEE. V was cut by 1 base and J by 5 bases, with 9 bases left in between. The CDR3 consists of 13 residues. The CDR3 region is CASSVSGRETQYF. CDR3 nucleotides: TGTGCCAGCAGCGTATCAGGAAGGGAGACCCAGTACTTC.

This chain uses TRBV27 with TRBJ2-7; the match to TRBD2 covers 10 bases. The CDR3 is 14 residues long. The J segment lost 1 base and the V segment lost 6 bases, leaving 3 bases of the junction unmatched. Germline V gives CDR1 MNHEY, CDR2 SMNVEV (reference sequence). CDR3 nucleotide sequence: TGTGCCAGCAGGCTAGCGGGGGCATCCTACGAGCAGTACTTC. Translating gives CASRLAGASYEQYF.

The genes are TRBV28 and TRBJ1-2; tentatively, D is TRBD1 (6 bases). Trimming removed 6 bases at V and 6 bases at J, with 11 bases between. CDR1 MDHEN and CDR2 SYDVKM come from the germline V gene. CDR3 size: 12 residues. CDR3 residues: CASSQGYHGYTF. The DNA of the CDR3 is TGTGCCAGCAGCCAGGGGTATCATGGCTACACCTTC.

This clone was found once. The chain links TRBV15 to TRBJ2-7, with a possible D match to TRBD1 (6 bases). Germline CDR1 LNHNV, CDR2 YYDKDF (reference sequence). Trimming left V 1 base short and J 5 bases short, with 12 bases between. This CDR3 has 14 residues. The CDR3: CATSRARGSHEQYF. CDR3 bases: TGTGCCACCAGCAGAGCCAGGGGAAGTCACGAGCAGTACTTC.

The V and J genes are TRBV3-1 (or the pseudogene TRBV3-2) and TRBJ2-2; 11 bases are a match to TRBD2. Germline V lookup: CDR1 LGHDT, CDR2 YNNKEL (reference sequence). Trimming took 8 bases from V and 6 from J; bases not matched to a gene: 8. The CDR3 has 15 amino acids. CDR3 loop: CASGGTSGSSGELFF. The CDR3 nucleotides read TGTGCCAGCGGTGGAACTAGCGGGAGCTCCGGGGAGCTGTTTTTT.

Worth noting for this clone: The junction does not match germline at one end; this may be a read error. V usage is TRBV7-7 and J usage is TRBJ2-5; TRBD2 might be the D (6 bases). The CDR3 loop spans 13 amino acids. The germline V gene encodes CDR1 SSHAT and CDR2 FNYEAQ (reference sequence). For the CDR3, the DNA is TGTGCTAGCAGCTTAGGGGACTCAGAGACCCAGTACTTC. It codes for CASSLGDSETQYF.

This clone was detected once. The chain combines TRBV3-1 (or the pseudogene TRBV3-2) with TRBJ2-5; weak D call: TRBD1 (6 bases). The germline V and J ends were trimmed by 3 bases and 2 bases, with 13 bases remaining between them. Germline V lookup: CDR1 LGHDT, CDR2 YNNKEL (reference sequence). The CDR3 runs to 15 residues. The CDR3 reads CASSQLGQKQETQYF. The CDR3 nucleotides are TGTGCCAGCAGCCAGTTAGGACAGAAACAAGAGACCCAGTACTTC.

The rearrangement links TRBV19 to TRBJ1-3; D possibly corresponds to TRBD1 (5 bases). The CDR3 has 14 residues. V was pared by 7 bases and J by 5 bases, with 15 bases between. Germline V lookup: CDR1 LNHDA, CDR2 SQIVND (reference sequence). CDR3 DNA: TGTGCCAGTACTCCCGGGGGAGGGAGAAACACCATATATTTT. Its protein product is CASTPGGGRNTIYF.

The chain combines TRBV2 with TRBJ1-5; D unclear. Germline CDR1 SNHLY, CDR2 FYNNEI. V lost 4 bases and J 2 bases, leaving 6 bases between the germline ends. The CDR3 contains 13 residues. The chain's CDR3 is CASSAEGNQPQHF. For the CDR3, the DNA is TGTGCCAGCAGTGCAGAAGGCAATCAGCCCCAGCATTTT.

This rearrangement joins TRBV7-2 to TRBJ2-2; tentatively, D is TRBD1 (5 bases). The CDR3 contains 15 residues. The germline V and J ends were trimmed by 5 bases and 7 bases, with 17 bases remaining between them. Germline loops: CDR1 SGHTA, CDR2 FQGNSA. In DNA form, the CDR3 reads TGTGCCAGCAGCCAAAATAGCAGGGCTGTCGGGGAGCTGTTTTTT. It yields the protein CASSQNSRAVGELFF.

Details on this clone: The same CDR3 is also encoded by other DNA sequences in this sample. The chain carries TRBV19 and TRBJ1-5, with 12 bases identical to TRBD1. Germline assignment: CDR1 LNHDA and CDR2 SQIVND (reference sequence). The CDR3 is 15 residues long. V lost 5 bases, J lost 7 bases, and 6 bases stayed unmatched. CDR3 coding DNA: TGTGCCAGTAGTCCCGGGACAGGGGGCGGGCAGCCCCAGCATTTT. Translating it yields CASSPGTGGGQPQHF.

The chain uses TRBV2 and TRBJ1-2; D may be TRBD1 (6 bases). This CDR3 region has 13 residues. Looked up from germline, CDR1 is SNHLY and CDR2 is FYNNEI. V lost 6 bases to trimming and J lost 2 bases, with 10 bases between them. This CDR3 reads CASRGQGNYGYTF. The CDR3 DNA is TGTGCCAGCAGAGGCCAGGGGAACTATGGCTACACCTTC.

This clone has more than one count but fewer than ten. This chain joins TRBV4-1 and TRBJ1-4; D is unresolved. This CDR3 contains 17 residues. The ends were cut back, 0 bases at V and 2 bases at J, with 13 bases in the middle. Germline V gives CDR1 MGHRA, CDR2 YSYEKL. This CDR3 reads CASSQDLLSGTNEKLFF. As DNA, the CDR3 is TGCGCCAGCAGCCAAGATCTCCTCTCTGGCACTAATGAAAAACTGTTTTTT.

V and J are TRBV6-5 and TRBJ2-3; D possibly corresponds to TRBD2 (6 bases). CDR3 size: 15 residues. V was trimmed by 10 bases and J by 0 bases, leaving 17 bases between them. Germline assignment: CDR1 MNHEY and CDR2 SVGAGI. This CDR3 reads CATSTQRASTDTQYF. The CDR3 DNA follows: TGTGCCACCTCTACCCAGCGGGCGAGCACAGATACGCAGTATTTT.